The T cell receptor (beta chain) described here comes from a study of CD8 T cells in Susac syndrome. V was trimmed by 5 bases and J by 0 bases, leaving 10 bases between them. CDR3 length equals 14 residues. In germline, CDR1 is MGHDK, CDR2 SYGVNS. Relapsing-remitting disease, either stable or active, was present in the multiple sclerosis controls, who were treatment-naive patients. FACS enriched CD8+ TEMRA cells, while bulk CD8+ and CD4+ were negatively isolated. An input of about 0.5 to 1 ug of RNA was subjected to reverse transcription using random hexamers. TCR beta CDR3 was amplified by immunoSEQ covering 54 Vbeta and 13 Jbeta. Via MiXCR, TCRdb re-called the immunoSEQ multiplex PCR reads, giving one row per CDR3 protein. The profile shows approximately 200,000 distinct CDR3 sequences, roughly 96% of them singletons. This clonotype was seen a handful of times.

The material sequenced was CD4+ T cells from PBMCs. This chain links TRBV25-1 with TRBJ1-1, with no clear D. This TCR derives from a human donor with multiple sclerosis. The CDR3 loop is CASSFGVMNTEAFF. CDR3 coding DNA: TGTGCCAGCAGTTTCGGGGTTATGAACACTGAAGCTTTCTTT.